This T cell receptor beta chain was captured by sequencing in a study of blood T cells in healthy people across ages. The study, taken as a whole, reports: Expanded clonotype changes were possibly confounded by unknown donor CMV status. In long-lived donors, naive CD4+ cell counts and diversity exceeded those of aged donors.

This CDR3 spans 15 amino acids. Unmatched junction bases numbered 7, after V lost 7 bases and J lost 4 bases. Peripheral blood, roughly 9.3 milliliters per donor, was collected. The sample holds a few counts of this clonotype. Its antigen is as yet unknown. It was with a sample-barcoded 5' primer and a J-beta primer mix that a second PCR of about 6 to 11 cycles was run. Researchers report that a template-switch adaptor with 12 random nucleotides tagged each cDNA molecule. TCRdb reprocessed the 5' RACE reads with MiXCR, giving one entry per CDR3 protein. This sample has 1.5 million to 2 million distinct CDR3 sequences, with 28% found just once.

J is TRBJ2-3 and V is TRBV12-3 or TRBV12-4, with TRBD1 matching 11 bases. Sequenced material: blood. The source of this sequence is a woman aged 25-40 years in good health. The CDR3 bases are TGTGCCAGCACCCGGGACAGGGGGATATCAGATACGCAGTATTTT. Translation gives CASTRDRGISDTQYF.